The entry below describes one TCR beta chain. This CDR3 has 13 residues. The germline gives CDR1 SGHTA, CDR2 FQGTGA. The ends were cut back, 5 bases at V and 1 base at J, with 8 bases in the middle. The sample comes from a study of cytomegalovirus exposure and HLA in healthy donors. The PCR ran on 60 Vbeta and 13 Jbeta primers. Sequencing was performed with immunoSEQ multiplex PCR; in TCRdb, only in-frame clones are kept and a portion is missing. The sample carries around 140,000 clones, 77% recorded once. The TCR comes from a male donor in good health and CMV-seronegative. This rearrangement joins TRBV7-3 to TRBJ1-1; a possible D gene is TRBD1 (6 bases). Sequencing used PBMCs. CDR3 residues: CASSGQKNTEAFF. CDR3 nucleotides: TGTGCCAGCAGCGGACAGAAGAACACTGAAGCTTTCTTT.